This T cell receptor beta chain originates from a study of T cells in Graves' hyperthyroidism and ophthalmopathy. Study in general: Once the initial diagnosis was made, peripheral blood was obtained before any treatment.

This clonotype was counted at least ten times. Its specificity is not known. Findings and caveats of the study: The majority of expanded thyroid clonotypes above 0.001 also appeared in blood.

Template material for amplifying TCR beta CDR3 regions consisted of RNA transcripts. With the HTBI primer set, the TCR CDR3 went through a first round of RT-PCR. TCRdb re-derived calls from the multiplex PCR reads in MiXCR, one entry per CDR3 protein. The table lists roughly 530,000 distinct CDR3 sequences, 17% of them singletons, with around 17% in the top ten. Uncontrolled infection, other autoimmune disease, pregnancy or lactation led to exclusion. Diagnosing involved the use of clinical symptoms, serum thyroxine and TRAb, thyroid ultrasound and orbital computed tomography. The clonotype was recovered from a woman aged 18-29 years with Graves' ophthalmopathy. The sample comprised blood.

Written as DNA, the CDR3 is TGTGCCACCAGCGGGCCGATGAGTTACGAGCAGTACTTC. The encoded protein is CATSGPMSYEQYF. This rearrangement joins TRBV15 to TRBJ2-7; D not resolved. This CDR3 contains 13 residues. V lost 5 bases and J lost 4, with 12 bases in between. Germline assignment: CDR1 LNHNV and CDR2 YYDKDF (reference sequence). Full variable domain (rest looked up from reference TRBV15 and TRBJ2-7): DAMVIQNPRYQVTQFGKPVTLSCSQTLNHNVMYWYQQKSSQAPKLLFHYYDKDFNNEADTPDNFQSRRPNTSFCFLDIRSPGLGDTAMYLCATSGPMSYEQYFGPGTRLTVT.